This TCR beta chain is from a study of Ad26.COV2.S vaccination and SARS-CoV-2 variants. Study findings and constraints: A substantial breadth of spike-specific CD8+ and CD4+ T cell responses after vaccination has been reported. Total T cell responses were possibly underestimated by TCR breadth and depth analyses. Vaccine and placebo recipients had comparable breadth of non-spike TCRs.

This clone has more than one count but fewer than ten. The antigen remains undetermined. Repertoires were generated with immunoSEQ multiplex PCR, while TCRdb's copy carries only in-frame clones and drops some. The sample consists of roughly 410,000 clones, roughly 85% of them appearing once. The sample's treatment: about 20 received Ad26.COV2.S at low or high dose, single or two shots; about five received placebo; per-sample allocation not given. After the first vaccine or placebo injection, samples were drawn on day 63. An 18-55-year-old adult in Boston served as donor. Sequencing was performed on peripheral blood, taken in a trial of Ad26.COV2.S vaccine versus placebo. The receptor was isolated from a person aged 18-65 years who received the Ad26.COV2.S COVID-19 vaccine or a placebo.

The CDR3, as DNA: TGCGCCAGCAGTCAATACATCAGGGGCACTGAAGCTTTCTTT. It specifies CASSQYIRGTEAFF. This chain connects TRBV23-1 to TRBJ1-1; D is possibly TRBD1 (6 bases). TRBV23-1 is an open reading frame, and its role is uncertain. The length of the CDR3 is 14 residues. The V end was cut by 1 base, the J end by 4 bases, with 10 bases between.